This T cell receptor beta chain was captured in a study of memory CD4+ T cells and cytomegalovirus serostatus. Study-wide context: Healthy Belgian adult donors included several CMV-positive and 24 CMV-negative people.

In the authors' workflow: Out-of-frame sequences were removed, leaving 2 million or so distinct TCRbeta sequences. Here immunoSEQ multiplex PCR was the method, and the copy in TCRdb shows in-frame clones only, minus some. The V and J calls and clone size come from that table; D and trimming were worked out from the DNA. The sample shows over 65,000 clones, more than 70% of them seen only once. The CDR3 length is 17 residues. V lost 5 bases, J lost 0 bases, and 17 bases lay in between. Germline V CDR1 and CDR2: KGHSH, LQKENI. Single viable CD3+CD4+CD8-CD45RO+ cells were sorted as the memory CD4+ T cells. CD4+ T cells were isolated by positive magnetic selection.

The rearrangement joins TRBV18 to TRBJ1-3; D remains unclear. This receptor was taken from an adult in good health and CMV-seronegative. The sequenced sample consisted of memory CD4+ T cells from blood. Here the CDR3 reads CASSNSGRPSSGNTIYF. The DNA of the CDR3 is TGTGCCAGCTCAAACTCGGGGAGACCTTCCTCTGGAAACACCATATATTTT.